This T cell receptor (beta chain) derives from a study of CD8 T cells in ankylosing spondylitis. Study-wide results and limits: Reactive arthritis synovial fluid and blood were previously reported to contain some motif variants. Apparently characteristic of ankylosing spondylitis blood was a TCR beta motif (under ten highly homologous variants). Reportedly, matched ankylosing spondylitis synovial fluid was significantly enriched for disease-linked clones.

TCRdb reanalysed the 5' RACE reads using MiXCR and keeps one entry per CDR3 protein. The sample includes 300,000 to 400,000 distinct CDR3 sequences, approximately 22% of them seen just once. The germline V gene encodes CDR1 SNHLY and CDR2 FYNNEI. V lost 2 bases, J lost 4 bases, and 10 bases stayed unmatched. This CDR3 is 17 amino acids long. As regards this clonotype: Its matching antigen is unknown.

The sequence came from a male donor with ankylosing spondylitis or in good health (not recorded which). Sequencing was performed on blood, either unsorted or a sorted T cell fraction (not recorded which). The chain combines TRBV2 with TRBJ2-3, with 9 bases fitting TRBD2. The CDR3 region has the DNA TGTGCCAGCAGTGAATCTTCTGCGGGGGGGCCCCCAGATACGCAGTATTTT. Translated: CASSESSAGGPPDTQYF.